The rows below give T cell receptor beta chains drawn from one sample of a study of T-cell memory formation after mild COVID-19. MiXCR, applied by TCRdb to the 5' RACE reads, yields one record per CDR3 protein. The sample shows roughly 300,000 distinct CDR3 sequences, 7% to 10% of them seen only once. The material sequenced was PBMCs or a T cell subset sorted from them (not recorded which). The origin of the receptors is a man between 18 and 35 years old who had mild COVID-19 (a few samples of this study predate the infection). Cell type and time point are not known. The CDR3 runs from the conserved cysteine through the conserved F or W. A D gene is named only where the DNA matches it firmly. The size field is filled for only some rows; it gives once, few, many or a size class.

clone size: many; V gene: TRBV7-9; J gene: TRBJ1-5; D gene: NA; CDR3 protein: CASGGTGQPQHF; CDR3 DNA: TGTGCCAGCGGAGGAACCGGCCAGCCCCAGCATTTT
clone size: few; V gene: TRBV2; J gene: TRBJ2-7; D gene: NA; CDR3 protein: CASNLGAYEQYF; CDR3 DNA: TGTGCCAGCAATTTAGGGGCCTACGAGCAGTACTTC
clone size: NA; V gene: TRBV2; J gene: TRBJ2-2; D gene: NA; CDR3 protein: CASIKSGAEAGELFF; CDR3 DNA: TGTGCCAGCATAAAATCAGGGGCTGAGGCCGGGGAGCTGTTTTTT
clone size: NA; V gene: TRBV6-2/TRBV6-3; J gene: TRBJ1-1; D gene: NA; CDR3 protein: CASSYWSVNTEAFF; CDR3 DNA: TGTGCCAGCAGTTATTGGTCAGTGAACACTGAAGCTTTCTTT
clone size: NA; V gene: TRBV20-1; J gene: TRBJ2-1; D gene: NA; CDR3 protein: CSARVNYNEQFF; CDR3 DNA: TGCAGTGCTAGGGTCAACTACAATGAGCAGTTCTTC
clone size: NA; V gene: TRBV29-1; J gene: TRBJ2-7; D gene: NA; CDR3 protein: CSVGAGFYEQYF; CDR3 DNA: TGCAGCGTTGGGGCAGGGTTCTACGAGCAGTACTTC
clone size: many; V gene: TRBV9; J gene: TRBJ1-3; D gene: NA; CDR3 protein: CASSVDSGNTIYF; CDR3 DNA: TGTGCCAGCAGCGTCGACTCTGGAAACACCATATATTTT
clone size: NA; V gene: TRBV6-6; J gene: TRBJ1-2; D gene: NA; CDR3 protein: CASSPASRNYGYTF; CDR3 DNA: TGTGCCAGCAGCCCTGCCAGTCGAAACTATGGCTACACCTTC
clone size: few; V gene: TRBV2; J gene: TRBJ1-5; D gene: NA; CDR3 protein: CASSVGKPQHF; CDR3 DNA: TGTGCCAGCAGTGTCGGTAAGCCCCAGCATTTT
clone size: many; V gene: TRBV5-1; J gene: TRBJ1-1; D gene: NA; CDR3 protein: CASSLEGNTEAFF; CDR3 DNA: TGCGCCAGCAGCTTGGAAGGGAACACTGAAGCTTTCTTT
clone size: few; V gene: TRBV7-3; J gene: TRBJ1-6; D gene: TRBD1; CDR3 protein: CASSFDRVSPLHF; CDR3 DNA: TGTGCCAGCAGCTTCGACAGGGTTTCACCCCTCCACTTT
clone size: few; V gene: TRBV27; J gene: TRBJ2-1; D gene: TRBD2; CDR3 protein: CASSATGTSRYNEQFF; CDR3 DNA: TGTGCCAGCAGTGCCACCGGGACTAGCCGCTACAATGAGCAGTTCTTC
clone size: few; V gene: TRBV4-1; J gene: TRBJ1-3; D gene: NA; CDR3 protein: CASSRLQGGSGNTIYF; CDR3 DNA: TGCGCCAGCAGTCGTCTACAAGGGGGATCTGGAAACACCATATATTTT
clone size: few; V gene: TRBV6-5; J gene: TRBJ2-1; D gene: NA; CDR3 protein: CASSTNRVTYNEQFF; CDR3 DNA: TGTGCCAGCAGCACGAACAGGGTGACCTACAATGAGCAGTTCTTC
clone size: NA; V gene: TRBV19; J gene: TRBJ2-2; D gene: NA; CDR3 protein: CASMRDQNTGELFF; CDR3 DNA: TGTGCCAGTATGAGAGACCAAAACACCGGGGAGCTGTTTTTT
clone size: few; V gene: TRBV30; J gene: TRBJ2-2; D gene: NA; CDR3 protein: CAWTRMGAGELFF; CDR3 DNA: TGTGCCTGGACCAGAATGGGAGCCGGGGAGCTGTTTTTT
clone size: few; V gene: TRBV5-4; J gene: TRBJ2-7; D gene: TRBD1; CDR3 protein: CASSPTGGRIYEQYF; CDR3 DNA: TGTGCCAGCAGTCCAACAGGGGGGCGAATCTACGAGCAGTACTTC
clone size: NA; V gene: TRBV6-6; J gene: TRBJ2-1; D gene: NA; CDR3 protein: CASSYSSGVYNEQFF; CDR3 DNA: TGTGCCAGCAGTTATTCTTCGGGGGTCTACAATGAGCAGTTCTTC
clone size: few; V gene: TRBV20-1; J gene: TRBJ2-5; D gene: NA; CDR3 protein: CSVRAIRGWETQYF; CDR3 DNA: TGCAGCGTTAGAGCGATAAGAGGATGGGAGACCCAGTACTTC
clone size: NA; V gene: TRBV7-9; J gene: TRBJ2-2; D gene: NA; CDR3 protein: CASTLPGDPNTGELFF; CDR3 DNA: TGTGCCAGCACCCTCCCGGGAGATCCGAACACCGGGGAGCTGTTTTTT
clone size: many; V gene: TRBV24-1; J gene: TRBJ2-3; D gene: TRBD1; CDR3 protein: CATSDFEGQGYTDTQYF; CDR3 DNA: TGTGCCACCAGTGATTTCGAGGGACAGGGTTACACAGATACGCAGTATTTT
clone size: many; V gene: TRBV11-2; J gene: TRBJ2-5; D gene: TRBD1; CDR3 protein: CASSSPGQGQETQYF; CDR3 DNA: TGTGCCAGCAGCTCTCCGGGACAGGGACAAGAGACCCAGTACTTC
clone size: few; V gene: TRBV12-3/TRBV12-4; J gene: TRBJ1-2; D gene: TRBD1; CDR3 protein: CASSQTGGTYGYTF; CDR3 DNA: TGTGCCAGCAGTCAAACAGGGGGAACCTATGGCTACACCTTC
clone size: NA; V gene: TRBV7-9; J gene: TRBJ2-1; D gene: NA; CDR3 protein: CASSNRQGGMNEQFF; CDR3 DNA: TGTGCCAGCAGCAACCGACAGGGAGGAATGAATGAGCAGTTCTTC
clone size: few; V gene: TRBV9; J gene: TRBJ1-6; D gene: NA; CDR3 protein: CASSGRTGISPLHF; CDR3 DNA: TGTGCCAGCAGCGGGCGAACAGGGATTTCACCCCTCCACTTT
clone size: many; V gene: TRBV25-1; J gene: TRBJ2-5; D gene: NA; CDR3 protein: CASSEFITGKTQYF; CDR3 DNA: TGTGCCAGCAGTGAATTTATTACAGGAAAGACCCAGTACTTC
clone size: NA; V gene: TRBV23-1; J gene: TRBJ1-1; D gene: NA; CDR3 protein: CASSLGLAEAFF; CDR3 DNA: TGCGCCAGCAGTCTAGGATTGGCTGAAGCTTTCTTT
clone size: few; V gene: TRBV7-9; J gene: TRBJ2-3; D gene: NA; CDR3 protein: CASSLPFRGGRSFGDTQYF; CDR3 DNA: TGTGCCAGCAGTCTTCCCTTCCGGGGAGGAAGGTCTTTTGGGGATACGCAGTATTTT
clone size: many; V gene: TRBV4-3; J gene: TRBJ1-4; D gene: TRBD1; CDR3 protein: CASSRGGTGAEKLFF; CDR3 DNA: TGCGCCAGCAGTCGTGGGGGGACAGGGGCTGAAAAACTGTTTTTT
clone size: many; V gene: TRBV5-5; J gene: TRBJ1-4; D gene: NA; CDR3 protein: CASSPGVNEKLFF; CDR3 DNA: TGTGCCAGCAGCCCAGGGGTTAATGAAAAACTGTTTTTT
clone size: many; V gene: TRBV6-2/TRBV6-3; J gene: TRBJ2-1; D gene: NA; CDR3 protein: CASSYRGFAYNEQFF; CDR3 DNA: TGTGCCAGCAGTTACAGGGGCTTCGCCTACAATGAGCAGTTCTTC
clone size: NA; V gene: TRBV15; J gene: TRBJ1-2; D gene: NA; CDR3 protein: CATSRAGAPLYGYTF; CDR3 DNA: TGTGCCACCAGCAGAGCGGGGGCCCCTCTCTATGGCTACACCTTC
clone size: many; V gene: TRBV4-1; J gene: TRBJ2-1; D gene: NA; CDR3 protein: CASSQANLVGSSYNEQFF; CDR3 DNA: TGCGCCAGCAGCCAAGCCAATCTGGTCGGGAGCTCCTACAATGAGCAGTTCTTC
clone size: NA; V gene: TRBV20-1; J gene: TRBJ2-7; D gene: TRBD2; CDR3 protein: CSALSSGSRYEQYF; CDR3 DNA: TGCAGTGCTCTTTCTAGCGGGAGTCGGTACGAGCAGTACTTC
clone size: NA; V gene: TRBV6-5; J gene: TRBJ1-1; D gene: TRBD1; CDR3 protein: CASSSLYGQDEAFF; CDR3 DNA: TGTGCCAGCAGTTCCCTTTACGGACAGGATGAAGCTTTCTTT
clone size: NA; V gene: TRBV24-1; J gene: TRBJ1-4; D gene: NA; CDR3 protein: CATSDGRPNEKLFF; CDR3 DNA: TGTGCCACCAGTGATGGACGACCGAATGAAAAACTGTTTTTT
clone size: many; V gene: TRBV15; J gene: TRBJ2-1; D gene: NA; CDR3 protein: CATGRGDEQFF; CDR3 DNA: TGTGCCACCGGGCGTGGGGATGAGCAGTTCTTC
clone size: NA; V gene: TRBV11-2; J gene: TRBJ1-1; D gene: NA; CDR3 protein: CASSLLYGNTEAFF; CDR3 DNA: TGTGCCAGCAGCTTATTGTACGGGAACACTGAAGCTTTCTTT
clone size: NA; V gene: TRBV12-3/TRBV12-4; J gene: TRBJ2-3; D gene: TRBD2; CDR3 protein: CATSLVAGSTDTQYF; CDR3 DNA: TGTGCCACCAGTCTGGTAGCGGGGAGCACAGATACGCAGTATTTT
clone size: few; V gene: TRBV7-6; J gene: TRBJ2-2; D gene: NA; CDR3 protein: CASSPQSRRNTGELFF; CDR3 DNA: TGTGCCAGCAGCCCCCAGTCCCGGCGGAACACCGGGGAGCTGTTTTTT
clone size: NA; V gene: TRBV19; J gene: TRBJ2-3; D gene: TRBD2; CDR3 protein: CATHATSWLDTQYF; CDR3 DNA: TGTGCCACCCACGCGACTAGCTGGTTGGATACGCAGTATTTT
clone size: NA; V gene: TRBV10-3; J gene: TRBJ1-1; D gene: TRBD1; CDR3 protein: CAITPRTGVNTEAFF; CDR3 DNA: TGTGCCATCACCCCCCGGACAGGGGTGAACACTGAAGCTTTCTTT
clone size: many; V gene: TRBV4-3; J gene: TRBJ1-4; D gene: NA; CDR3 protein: CASSLSLTHEKLFF; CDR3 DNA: TGCGCCAGCAGCCTTTCTTTGACGCATGAAAAACTGTTTTTT
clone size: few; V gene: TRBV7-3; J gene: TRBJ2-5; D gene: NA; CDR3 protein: CASSPRGEAGETQYF; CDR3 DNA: TGTGCCAGCAGCCCCCGAGGTGAAGCAGGGGAGACCCAGTACTTC
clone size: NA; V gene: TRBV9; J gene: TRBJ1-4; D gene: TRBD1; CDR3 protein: CASSVAGQGFEKLFF; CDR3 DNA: TGTGCCAGCAGCGTAGCGGGACAGGGGTTTGAAAAACTGTTTTTT